The rows below give T cell receptor beta chains drawn from one sample of a study of CD8 T cells in ankylosing spondylitis. One entry per CDR3 protein, called by TCRdb with MiXCR from the 5' RACE reads. In the table there are roughly 180,000 distinct CDR3 sequences, approximately 9% of which are singletons. The specimen sequenced was blood, either unsorted or a sorted T cell fraction (not recorded which). The receptor source for this set is a female donor with ankylosing spondylitis or in good health (not recorded which). Both conserved end residues are part of each CDR3. Each record gives: V gene, J gene, clone size, CDR3 protein. Some rows have no size entry. The others give once, few or many, or a class for an expanded clone.

TRBV7-2	TRBJ2-1	-	CASRKGTSVNEQFF
TRBV12-3/TRBV12-4	TRBJ2-7	-	CASSPGPHEQYF
TRBV6-1	TRBJ1-1	few	CASSEFWGGRYTEAFF
TRBV5-5	TRBJ2-7	-	CASSLAPTGEGYEQYF
TRBV2	TRBJ2-1	-	CASSEAPARNNEQFF
TRBV13	TRBJ2-4	-	CASSLLAATGNIQYF
TRBV9	TRBJ2-1	many	CASSVDDSGSSYNEQFF
TRBV6-1	TRBJ1-5	few	CASRQGRDLSGNQPQHF
TRBV11-2	TRBJ2-3	-	CASSFPWEADTQYF
TRBV19	TRBJ2-7	once	CASSIDGSSSYEQYF
TRBV19	TRBJ2-2	many	CASSIMASGGELFF
TRBV7-6	TRBJ2-7	-	CASSLVGQTYEQYF
TRBV7-9	TRBJ2-1	-	CASSPKSGSSYNEQFF